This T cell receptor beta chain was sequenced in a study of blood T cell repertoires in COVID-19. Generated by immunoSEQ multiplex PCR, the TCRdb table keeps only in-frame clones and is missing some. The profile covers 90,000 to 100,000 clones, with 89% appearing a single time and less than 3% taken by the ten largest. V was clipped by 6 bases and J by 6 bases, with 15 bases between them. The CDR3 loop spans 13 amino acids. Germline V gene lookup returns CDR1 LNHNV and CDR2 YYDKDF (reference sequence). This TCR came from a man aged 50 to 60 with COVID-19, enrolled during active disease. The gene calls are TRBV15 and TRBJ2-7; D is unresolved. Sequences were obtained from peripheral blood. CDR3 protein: CATRKPTTGEQYF. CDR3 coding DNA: TGTGCCACCAGGAAGCCTACCACTGGCGAGCAGTACTTC.